This T cell receptor beta chain was documented in a study of T cells in Graves' hyperthyroidism and ophthalmopathy. Amplification yielded TCR beta CDR3 regions, with RNA transcripts as the source. In the first-round RT-PCR of the TCR CDR3, the HTBI primer set was used. MiXCR, run by TCRdb on the multiplex PCR reads, gives a single entry per CDR3 protein. Seen here are about 480,000 distinct CDR3 sequences, 13% to 15% observed once, and the top ten hold around a sixth. This clonotype was seen at least ten times. Trimming cost V 0 bases and J 2 bases; bases outside gene matches: 7. The germline V gene encodes CDR1 SGHRS and CDR2 YFSETQ. The CDR3 has 17 amino acids.

The genes are TRBV5-1 and TRBJ2-1; 8 bases are shared with TRBD2. The sequenced sample consisted of blood. This sequence was found in a woman under 30 with Graves' hyperthyroidism. Here the CDR3 reads CASSLAPAGGTYNEQFF. DNA for the CDR3: TGCGCCAGCAGCTTGGCACCGGCGGGAGGCACCTACAATGAGCAGTTCTTC. Full variable domain (missing parts from reference TRBV5-1 and TRBJ2-1): KAGVTQTPRYLIKTRGQQVTLSCSPISGHRSVSWYQQTPGQGLQFLFEYFSETQRNKGNFPGRFSGRQFSNSRSEMNVSTLELGDSALYLCASSLAPAGGTYNEQFFGPGTRLTVL.